This TCR delta chain was sequenced during a study of γδ T cells in repeated Plasmodium falciparum infection. In the study overall: Malian children with intense seasonal malaria exposure were compared with matched Australian children. Malaria-naive adults were infected with P. falciparum NF54 four times over about 600 days.

Germline assignment: CDR1 TVYSNPD and CDR2 GDNSRS (reference sequence). This CDR3 has 19 residues. Each sorted gammadelta sample had TRG and TRD chains sequenced. TCRdb fed the multiplex PCR reads to CATT. The top ten hold approximately 15% of the sample, which has approximately 60,000 delta-chain clones, approximately 1.5% seen once. Study results and limitations: Vgamma9/Vdelta2+ T cells showed a stable polyclonal repertoire with shared TCRgamma sequences.

Vgamma9/Vdelta2+ and Vdelta2-negative gammadelta T cells were flow-sorted from PBMC for bulk sequencing. This clone was counted between two and nine times. What it binds is unknown. It differs at one base from a far larger clone, so likely a read error. The same CDR3 arises from other DNA sequences in this sample as well. Here the V gene is TRDV3, but the J gene went uncalled; the table's D gene call, TRDD3, was not cross checked with the DNA. Material for sequencing was gamma-delta T cells from blood. The sequence was collected from a pool of human donors (malaria-infected and uninfected, not separated). CDR3 sequence: CAFAAFLLGDTLITDKLIF. The CDR3 DNA sequence: TGTGCCTTCGCGGCCTTCCTACTTGGGGATACGCTAATCACCGATAAGCTCATCTTT.